This T cell receptor (beta chain) was recovered during a study of T cells in Graves' hyperthyroidism and ophthalmopathy. On the study more broadly: Peripheral blood was taken when the disease was first diagnosed, before any treatment began.

Study-level points and caveats: Among thyroid clonotypes expanded above 0.001, most also appeared in blood.

Germline CDR1 SEHNR, CDR2 FQNEAQ (reference sequence). V lost 6 bases to trimming and J lost 4 bases, with 24 bases between them. The CDR3 length is 17 residues. Drawn at first hyperthyroidism diagnosis, the blood sample preceded any ophthalmopathy symptoms. PBMCs were sourced from 9 to 10 ml fresh peripheral blood. Ten or more counts support this clonotype. The antigen is unknown. Amplification of TCR beta CDR3 regions was performed using RNA transcripts as template. The study used the HTBI primer set for a first-round RT-PCR of the TCR CDR3. TCRdb reanalysed the multiplex PCR reads using MiXCR and keeps one entry per CDR3 protein. The table has about 270,000 distinct CDR3 sequences, 13% to 15% seen once.

The chain links TRBV7-9 to TRBJ2-5, with D possibly being TRBD1 or TRBD2 (5 bases each). The sequencing input was blood. This TCR came from a woman aged 45-65 years with Graves' hyperthyroidism that later progressed to Graves' ophthalmopathy. CDR3 bases: TGTGCCAGCAGGCCAAACCGGGGCTATAGTTTAAGAGAGACCCAGTACTTC. This translates into CASRPNRGYSLRETQYF.